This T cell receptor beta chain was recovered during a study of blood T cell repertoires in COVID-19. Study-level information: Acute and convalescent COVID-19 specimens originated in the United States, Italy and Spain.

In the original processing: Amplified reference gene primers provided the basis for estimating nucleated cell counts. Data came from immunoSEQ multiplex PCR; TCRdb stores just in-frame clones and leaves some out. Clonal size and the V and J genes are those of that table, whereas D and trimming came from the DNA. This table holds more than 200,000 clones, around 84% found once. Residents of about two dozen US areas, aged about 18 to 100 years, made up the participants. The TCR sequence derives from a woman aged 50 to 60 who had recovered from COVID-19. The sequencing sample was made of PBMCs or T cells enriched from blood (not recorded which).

The CDR3 region has the DNA TGTGCCAGCAGCTCTACACAAACGCGGGTCTATGGCTACACCTTC. It translates to CASSSTQTRVYGYTF. The chain joins TRBV5-6 to TRBJ1-2; D gene ambiguous. CDR1 SGHDT and CDR2 YYEEEE come from the germline V gene. With 3 bases removed from V and 4 bases from J, the gap between germline ends came to 16 bases. CDR3 length: 15 amino acids. The complete variable domain, with remaining parts taken from reference TRBV5-6 and TRBJ1-2, reads DAGVTQSPTHLIKTRGQQVTLRCSPKSGHDTVSWYQQALGQGPQFIFQYYEEEERQRGNFPDRFSGHQFPNYSSELNVNALLLGDSALYLCASSSTQTRVYGYTFGSGTRLTVV.